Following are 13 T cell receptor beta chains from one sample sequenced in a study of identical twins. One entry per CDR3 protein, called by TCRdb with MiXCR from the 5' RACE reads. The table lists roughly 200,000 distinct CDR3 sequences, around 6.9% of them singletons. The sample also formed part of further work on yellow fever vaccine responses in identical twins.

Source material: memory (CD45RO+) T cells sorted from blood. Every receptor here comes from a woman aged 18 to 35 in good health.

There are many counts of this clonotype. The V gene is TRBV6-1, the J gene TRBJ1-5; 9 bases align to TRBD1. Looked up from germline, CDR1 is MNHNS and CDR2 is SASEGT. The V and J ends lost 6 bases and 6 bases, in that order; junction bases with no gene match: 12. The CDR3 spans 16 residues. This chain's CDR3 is CASSDQGQGLGQPQHF. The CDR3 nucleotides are TGTGCCAGCAGCGACCAGGGACAGGGATTAGGTCAGCCCCAGCATTTT.

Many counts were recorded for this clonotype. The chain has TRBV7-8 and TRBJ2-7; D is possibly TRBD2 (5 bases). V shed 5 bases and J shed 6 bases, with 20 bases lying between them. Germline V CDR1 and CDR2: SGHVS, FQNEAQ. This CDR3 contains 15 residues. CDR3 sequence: CASSPNSNLLAEQYF. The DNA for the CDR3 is TGTGCCAGCAGCCCCAACTCGAATCTCCTAGCCGAGCAGTACTTC.

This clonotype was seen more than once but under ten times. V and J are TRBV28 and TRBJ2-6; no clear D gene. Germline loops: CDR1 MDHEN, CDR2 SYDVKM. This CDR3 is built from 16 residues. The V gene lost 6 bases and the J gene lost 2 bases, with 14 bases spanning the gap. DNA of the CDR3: TGTGCCAGCAGGAATAACGCAGGTGCTGGGGCCAACGTCCTGACTTTC. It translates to CASRNNAGAGANVLTF.

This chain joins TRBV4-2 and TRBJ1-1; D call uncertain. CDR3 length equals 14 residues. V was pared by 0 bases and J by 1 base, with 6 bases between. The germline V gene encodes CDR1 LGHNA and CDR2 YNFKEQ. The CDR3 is CASSQDPGNTEAFF. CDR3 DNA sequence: TGTGCCAGCAGCCAAGATCCAGGGAACACTGAAGCTTTCTTT.

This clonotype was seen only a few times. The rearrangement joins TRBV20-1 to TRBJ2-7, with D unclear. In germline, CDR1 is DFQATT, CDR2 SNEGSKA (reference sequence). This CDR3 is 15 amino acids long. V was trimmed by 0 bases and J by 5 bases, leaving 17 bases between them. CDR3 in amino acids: CSARDLVLQTNEQYF. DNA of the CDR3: TGCAGTGCTAGAGATCTGGTTCTTCAGACGAACGAGCAGTACTTC.

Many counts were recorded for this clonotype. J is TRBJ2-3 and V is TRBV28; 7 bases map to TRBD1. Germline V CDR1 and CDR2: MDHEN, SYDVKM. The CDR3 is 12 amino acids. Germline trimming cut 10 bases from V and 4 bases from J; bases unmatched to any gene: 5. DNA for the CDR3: TGTGCCACCGGAACAGGGGCAGATACGCAGTATTTT. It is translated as CATGTGADTQYF. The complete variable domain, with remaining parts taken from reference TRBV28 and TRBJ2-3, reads DVKVTQSSRYLVKRTGEKVFLECVQDMDHENMFWYRQDPGLGLRLIYFSYDVKMKEKGDIPEGYSVSREKKERFSLILESASTNQTSMYLCATGTGADTQYFGPGTRLTVL.

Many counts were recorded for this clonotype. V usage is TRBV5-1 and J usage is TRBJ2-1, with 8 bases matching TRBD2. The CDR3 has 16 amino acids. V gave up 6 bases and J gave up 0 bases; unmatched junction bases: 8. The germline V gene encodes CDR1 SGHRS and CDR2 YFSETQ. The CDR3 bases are TGCGCCAGCACCTTTACGGGGGGGAGCTCCTACAATGAGCAGTTCTTC. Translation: CASTFTGGSSYNEQFF.

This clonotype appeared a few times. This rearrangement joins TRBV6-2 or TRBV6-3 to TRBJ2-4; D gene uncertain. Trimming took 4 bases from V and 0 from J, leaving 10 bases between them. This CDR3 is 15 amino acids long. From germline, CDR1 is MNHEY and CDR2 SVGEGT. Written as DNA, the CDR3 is TGTGCCAGCAGTTCCGCGGTACTAGCCAAAAACATTCAGTACTTC. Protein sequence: CASSSAVLAKNIQYF.

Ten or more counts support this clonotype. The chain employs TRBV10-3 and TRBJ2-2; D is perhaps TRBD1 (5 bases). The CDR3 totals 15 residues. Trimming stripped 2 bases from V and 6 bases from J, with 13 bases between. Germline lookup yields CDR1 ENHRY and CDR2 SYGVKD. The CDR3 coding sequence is TGTGCCATCAGTGAGATCCCAGGGTCGGCCGGGGAGCTGTTTTTT. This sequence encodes CAISEIPGSAGELFF.

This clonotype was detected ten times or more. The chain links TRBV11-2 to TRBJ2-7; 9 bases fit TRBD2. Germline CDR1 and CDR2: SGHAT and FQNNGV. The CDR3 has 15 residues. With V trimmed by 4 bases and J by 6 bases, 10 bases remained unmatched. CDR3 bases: TGTGCCAGCAGCTCAGCGGGACTAGCTCCTTCCGAGCAGTACTTC. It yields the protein CASSSAGLAPSEQYF.

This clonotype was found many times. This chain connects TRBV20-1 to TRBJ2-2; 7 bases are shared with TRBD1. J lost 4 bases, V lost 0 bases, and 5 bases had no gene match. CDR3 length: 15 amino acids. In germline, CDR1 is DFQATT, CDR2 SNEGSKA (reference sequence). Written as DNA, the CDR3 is TGCAGTGCTAGAGAAAACCGACAGGGCACCGGGGAGCTGTTTTTT. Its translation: CSARENRQGTGELFF.

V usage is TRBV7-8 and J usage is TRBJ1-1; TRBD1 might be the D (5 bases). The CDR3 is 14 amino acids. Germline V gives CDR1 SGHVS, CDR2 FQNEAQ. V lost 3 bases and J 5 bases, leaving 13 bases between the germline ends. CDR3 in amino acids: CASSFKGVGTEAFF. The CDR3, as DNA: TGTGCCAGCAGCTTTAAAGGGGTCGGAACTGAAGCTTTCTTT.

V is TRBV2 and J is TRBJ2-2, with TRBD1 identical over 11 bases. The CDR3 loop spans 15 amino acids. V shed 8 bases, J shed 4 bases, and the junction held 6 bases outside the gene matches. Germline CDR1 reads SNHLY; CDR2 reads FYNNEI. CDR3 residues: CASGQGASVTGELFF. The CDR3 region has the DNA TGTGCCAGCGGACAGGGGGCGTCGGTCACCGGGGAGCTGTTTTTT.